A selection of T cell receptor beta chains follows, all from one sample in a study of T cells in Graves' hyperthyroidism and ophthalmopathy. One entry per CDR3 protein results from TCRdb running MiXCR on the multiplex PCR reads. The data contain 400,000 to 550,000 distinct CDR3 sequences, over 13% of them seen just once; the ten biggest clones take up less than 20%. The sample was blood. The receptors were sampled from a woman aged 18 to 35 with Graves' hyperthyroidism. CDR3s include the opening cysteine and the closing phenylalanine or tryptophan. The D gene is left open where the match is weak. Only part of the rows carry a size: once, few, many, or a class if the clone is expanded.

CASSNSGSLTDTQYF,TGTGCCAGCAGCAATAGCGGGAGCCTCACAGATACGCAGTATTTT,TRBD2,TRBJ2-3,TRBV7-8,many
CASSRLDEQYF,TGTGCCAGCAGCCGACTGGACGAGCAGTACTTC,NA,TRBJ2-7,TRBV6-1,few
CASGSSGSSYNEQFF,TGTGCCAGCGGATCTAGCGGTAGCTCCTACAATGAGCAGTTCTTC,TRBD2,TRBJ2-1,TRBV12-3/TRBV12-4,many
CASSVVGTSGGNEQFF,TGTGCCAGCAGCGTAGTGGGAACTAGCGGAGGCAATGAGCAGTTCTTC,TRBD2,TRBJ2-1,TRBV9,many
CASARGANEKLFF,TGTGCCAGCGCTAGGGGGGCTAATGAAAAACTGTTTTTT,NA,TRBJ1-4,TRBV7-2,NA
CAISPGTSGRGSYNEQFF,TGTGCCATCAGTCCCGGGACTAGCGGGAGGGGCTCCTACAATGAGCAGTTCTTC,TRBD2,TRBJ2-1,TRBV10-3,NA
CASSLDRTKGYSYNEQFF,TGTGCCAGCAGCTTAGATCGGACAAAAGGCTACTCCTACAATGAGCAGTTCTTC,NA,TRBJ2-1,TRBV11-3,many
CASSPRKGGNEKLFF,TGTGCCAGCTCACCACGCAAGGGTGGAAATGAAAAACTGTTTTTT,NA,TRBJ1-4,TRBV18,few
CASSKREGDNEQFF,TGTGCCAGTAGTAAGCGGGAGGGAGACAATGAGCAGTTCTTC,TRBD2,TRBJ2-1,TRBV19,many
CATRTGLAGGAGELFF,TGTGCCACTAGAACTGGACTAGCGGGAGGGGCCGGGGAGCTGTTTTTT,TRBD2,TRBJ2-2,TRBV19,few
CASSIREAPTSGRGDTQYF,TGTGCCAGCAGCATCAGAGAGGCCCCAACTAGCGGGAGGGGAGATACGCAGTATTTT,TRBD2,TRBJ2-3,TRBV9,many
CASSSRRLGVEQFF,TGTGCCAGCAGCTCCCGTCGCCTTGGGGTTGAGCAGTTCTTC,NA,TRBJ2-1,TRBV7-3,few
CSVDPGNEQFF,TGCAGCGTGGATCCGGGCAATGAGCAGTTCTTC,NA,TRBJ2-1,TRBV29-1,NA
CASSPGLRSTDTQYF,TGTGCCAGCAGTCCGGGACTCCGCTCGACAGATACGCAGTATTTT,NA,TRBJ2-3,TRBV27,many
CSVEGAWEQPQHF,TGCAGCGTTGAGGGGGCCTGGGAGCAGCCCCAGCATTTT,NA,TRBJ1-5,TRBV29-1,NA
CASSVPSGTLLTDTQYF,TGTGCCAGCAGCGTTCCTAGCGGGACCTTACTCACAGATACGCAGTATTTT,TRBD2,TRBJ2-3,TRBV9,many
CSARRGEDGYTF,TGCAGCGCCCGGCGGGGGGAGGATGGCTACACCTTC,NA,TRBJ1-2,TRBV29-1,many
CASSEVGGPGSTDTQYF,TGTGCCAGCAGCGAAGTCGGGGGGCCCGGTAGCACAGATACGCAGTATTTT,NA,TRBJ2-3,TRBV4-2,once
CASSFGRPYNEQFF,TGTGCCAGCAGCTTCGGCAGGCCTTACAATGAGCAGTTCTTC,NA,TRBJ2-1,TRBV7-2,NA
CASSRQGVGETQYF,TGTGCCAGCTCAAGACAGGGTGTTGGCGAGACCCAGTACTTC,TRBD1,TRBJ2-5,TRBV18,many
CASSPSRASVTYEQYF,TGTGCCAGCAGCCCCTCCCGGGCTAGCGTAACCTACGAGCAGTACTTC,NA,TRBJ2-7,TRBV11-2,few
CSASGGTSGSGEQFF,TGCAGTGCTAGCGGGGGGACTAGCGGGAGTGGTGAGCAGTTCTTC,TRBD2,TRBJ2-1,TRBV20-1,few
CASSRDRDYEQYF,TGTGCCAGTAGTAGGGACAGGGACTACGAGCAGTACTTC,TRBD1,TRBJ2-7,TRBV19,NA
CASSPGLAGAAQYF,TGTGCCAGCAGCCCTGGACTAGCGGGAGCGGCGCAGTACTTC,TRBD2,TRBJ2-7,TRBV27,many
CASTGSRIVAGELFF,TGTGCCAGTACGGGCTCCCGCATTGTAGCCGGGGAGCTGTTTTTT,NA,TRBJ2-2,TRBV5-6,few
CSVRQGSSGNTIYF,TGCAGCGTTCGCCAGGGATCCTCTGGAAACACCATATATTTT,NA,TRBJ1-3,TRBV29-1,few
CASSLVLSGASTDTQYF,TGTGCCAGCAGCTTGGTATTGTCGGGGGCTAGCACAGATACGCAGTATTTT,NA,TRBJ2-3,TRBV7-3,NA
CASSLRLAGGLYEQYF,TGTGCCAGCAGTCTAAGACTAGCGGGAGGCCTCTACGAGCAGTACTTC,TRBD2,TRBJ2-7,TRBV27,many
CASSLVGTANEKLFF,TGCGCCAGCAGCTTGGTTGGGACAGCAAATGAAAAACTGTTTTTT,TRBD1,TRBJ1-4,TRBV5-1,many
CASSPGPRYNEQFF,TGTGCCAGCAGCCCGGGACCCCGCTACAATGAGCAGTTCTTC,NA,TRBJ2-1,TRBV7-9,few
CASSFGDRTYRYEQYF,TGTGCCAGCAGTTTCGGCGACCGAACTTATCGCTACGAGCAGTACTTC,NA,TRBJ2-7,TRBV27,NA
CASSMSTGLSQPQHF,TGTGCCAGTAGTATGAGCACAGGGTTGAGTCAGCCCCAGCATTTT,NA,TRBJ1-5,TRBV19,NA
CASTPRGGRGYTF,TGTGCCAGCACCCCGAGGGGGGGGCGAGGCTACACCTTC,NA,TRBJ1-2,TRBV6-1,NA
CASSLDQGDGYTF,TGTGCCAGCAGTTTAGATCAGGGAGATGGCTACACCTTC,NA,TRBJ1-2,TRBV27,many
CATSGGARSGANVLTF,TGTGCCACCAGTGGGGGGGCCAGGTCTGGGGCCAACGTCCTGACTTTC,NA,TRBJ2-6,TRBV24-1,few
CASSNTGRNQETQYF,TGTGCCAGCAGTAACACCGGGCGGAACCAGGAGACCCAGTACTTC,NA,TRBJ2-5,TRBV12-3/TRBV12-4,NA
CASSIPGRGTEAFF,TGTGCCAGTAGTATCCCGGGAAGGGGAACTGAAGCTTTCTTT,NA,TRBJ1-1,TRBV19,few
CASSARTAPGGDYSYEQYF,TGTGCCAGCAGCGCTAGAACTGCCCCAGGGGGCGATTACTCCTACGAGCAGTACTTC,TRBD1,TRBJ2-7,TRBV9,NA
CASSRPGTGGTEAFF,TGTGCCAGCAGCCGGCCCGGGACAGGGGGCACTGAAGCTTTCTTT,TRBD1,TRBJ1-1,TRBV7-8,NA